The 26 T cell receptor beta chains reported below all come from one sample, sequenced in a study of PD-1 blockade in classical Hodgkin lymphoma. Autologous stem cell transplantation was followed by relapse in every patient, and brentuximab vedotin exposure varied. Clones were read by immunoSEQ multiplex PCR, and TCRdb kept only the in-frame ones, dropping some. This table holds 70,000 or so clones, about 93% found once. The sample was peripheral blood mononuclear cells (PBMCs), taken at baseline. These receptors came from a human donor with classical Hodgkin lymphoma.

In nucleotides, the CDR3 is TGTGCCAGCAGTGTACGAGGGGGGCGCTATGGCTACACCTTC. This codes for CASSVRGGRYGYTF. The J gene is TRBJ1-2, the V gene TRBV2; a possible D gene is TRBD1 (6 bases). Trimming took 4 bases from V and 4 from J, leaving 13 bases between them. The CDR3 is 14 amino acids. Per the germline V gene, CDR1 is SNHLY and CDR2 is FYNNEI.

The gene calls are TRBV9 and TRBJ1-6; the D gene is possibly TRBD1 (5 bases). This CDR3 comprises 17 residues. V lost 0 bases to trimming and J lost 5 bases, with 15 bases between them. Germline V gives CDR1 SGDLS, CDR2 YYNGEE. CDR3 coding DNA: TGTGCCAGCAGCGTAGGGGGCCAGGTCCTCCATAATTCACCCCTCCACTTT. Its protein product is CASSVGGQVLHNSPLHF.

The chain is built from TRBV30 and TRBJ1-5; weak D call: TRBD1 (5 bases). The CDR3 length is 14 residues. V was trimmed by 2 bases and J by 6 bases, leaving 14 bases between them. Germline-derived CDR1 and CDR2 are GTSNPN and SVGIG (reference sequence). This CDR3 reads CAWSRGLLAQPQHF. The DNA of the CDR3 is TGTGCCTGGAGTCGGGGACTTTTAGCTCAGCCCCAGCATTTT.

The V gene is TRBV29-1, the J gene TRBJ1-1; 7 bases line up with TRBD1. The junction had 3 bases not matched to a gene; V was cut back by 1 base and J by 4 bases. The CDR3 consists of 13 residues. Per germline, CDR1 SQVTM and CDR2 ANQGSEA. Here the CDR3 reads CSVEGQGVTEAFF. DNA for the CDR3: TGCAGCGTTGAAGGGCAGGGGGTCACTGAAGCTTTCTTT.

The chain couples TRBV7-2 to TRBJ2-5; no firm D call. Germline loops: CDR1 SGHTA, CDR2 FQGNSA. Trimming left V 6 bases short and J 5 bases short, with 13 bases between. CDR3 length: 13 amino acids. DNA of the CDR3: TGTGCCAGCAGTCCACAGCCTTTTGAGACCCAGTACTTC. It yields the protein CASSPQPFETQYF.

CDR3 nucleotide sequence: TGTGCCAGCAGCCGGGCTCGGGCACAGGGGGAGGGAGCCAAAAACATTCAGTACTTC. Translation gives CASSRARAQGEGAKNIQYF. The chain joins TRBV7-9 to TRBJ2-4; maybe TRBD1 (8 bases). The CDR3 runs to 19 residues. V gave up 5 bases and J gave up 0 bases, with 23 bases separating them. Germline assignment: CDR1 SEHNR and CDR2 FQNEAQ (reference sequence).

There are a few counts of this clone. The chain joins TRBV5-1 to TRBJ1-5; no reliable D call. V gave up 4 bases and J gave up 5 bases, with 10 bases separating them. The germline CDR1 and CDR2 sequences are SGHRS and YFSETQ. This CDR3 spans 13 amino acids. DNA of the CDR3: TGCGCCAGCAGCCCGGGATCTGATCAGCCCCAGCATTTT. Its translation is CASSPGSDQPQHF.

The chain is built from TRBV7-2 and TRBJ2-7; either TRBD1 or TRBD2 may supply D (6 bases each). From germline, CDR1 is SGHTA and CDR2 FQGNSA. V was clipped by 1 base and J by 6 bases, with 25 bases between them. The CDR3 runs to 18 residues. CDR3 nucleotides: TGTGCCAGCAGCTTAGTCGGGGGCTTTGGCGGGACGTCAGTCGAGCAGTACTTC. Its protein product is CASSLVGGFGGTSVEQYF.

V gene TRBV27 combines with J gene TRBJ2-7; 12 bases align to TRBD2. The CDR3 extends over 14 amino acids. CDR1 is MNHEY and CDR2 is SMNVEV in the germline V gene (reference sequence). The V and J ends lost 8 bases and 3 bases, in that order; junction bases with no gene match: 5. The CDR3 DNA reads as TGTGCCAGCGGACTAGCGGGGAATTACTACGAGCAGTACTTC. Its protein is CASGLAGNYYEQYF.

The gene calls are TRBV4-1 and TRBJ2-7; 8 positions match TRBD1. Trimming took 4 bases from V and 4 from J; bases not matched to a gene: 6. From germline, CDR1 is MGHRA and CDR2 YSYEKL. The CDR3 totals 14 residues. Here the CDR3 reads CASSPDRGSYEQYF. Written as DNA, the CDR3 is TGCGCCAGCAGCCCCGACAGGGGATCATACGAGCAGTACTTC.

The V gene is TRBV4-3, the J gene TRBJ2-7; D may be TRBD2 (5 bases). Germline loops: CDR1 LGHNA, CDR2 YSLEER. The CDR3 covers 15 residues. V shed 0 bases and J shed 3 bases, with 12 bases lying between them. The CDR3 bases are TGCGCCAGCAGCCAAGAACGAGGGCAGTTCTACGAGCAGTACTTC. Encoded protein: CASSQERGQFYEQYF.

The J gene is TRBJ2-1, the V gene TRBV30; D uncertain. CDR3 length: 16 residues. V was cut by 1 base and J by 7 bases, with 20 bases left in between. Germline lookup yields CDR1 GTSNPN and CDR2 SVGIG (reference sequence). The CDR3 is CAWSGLASTTPNEQFF. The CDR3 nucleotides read TGTGCCTGGAGTGGTCTGGCGAGTACCACCCCTAATGAGCAGTTCTTC.

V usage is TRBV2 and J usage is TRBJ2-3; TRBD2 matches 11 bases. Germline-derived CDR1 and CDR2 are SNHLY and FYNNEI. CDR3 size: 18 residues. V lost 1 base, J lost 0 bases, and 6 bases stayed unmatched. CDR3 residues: CASSEGLAGGPSTDTQYF. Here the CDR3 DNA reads TGTGCCAGCAGTGAAGGGTTAGCGGGGGGGCCTAGCACAGATACGCAGTATTTT.

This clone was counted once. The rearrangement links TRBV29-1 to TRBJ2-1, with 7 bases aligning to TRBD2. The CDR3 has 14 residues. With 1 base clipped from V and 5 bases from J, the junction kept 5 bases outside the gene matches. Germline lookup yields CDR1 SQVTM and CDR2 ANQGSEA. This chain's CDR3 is CSVEGLATDNEQFF. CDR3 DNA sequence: TGCAGCGTTGAAGGACTAGCAACCGACAATGAGCAGTTCTTC.

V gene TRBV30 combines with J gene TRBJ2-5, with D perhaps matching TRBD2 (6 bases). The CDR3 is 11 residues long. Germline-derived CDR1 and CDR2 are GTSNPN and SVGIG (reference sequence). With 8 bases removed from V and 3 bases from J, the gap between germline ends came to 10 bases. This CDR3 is CAGGQEETQYF. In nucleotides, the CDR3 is TGTGCCGGAGGGCAGGAAGAGACCCAGTACTTC.

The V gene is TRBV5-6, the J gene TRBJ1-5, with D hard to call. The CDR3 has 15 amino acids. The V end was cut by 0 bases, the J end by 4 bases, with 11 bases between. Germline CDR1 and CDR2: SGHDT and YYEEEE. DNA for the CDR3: TGTGCCAGCAGCTTGGGGGTCCCCTCTAATCAGCCCCAGCATTTT. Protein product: CASSLGVPSNQPQHF.

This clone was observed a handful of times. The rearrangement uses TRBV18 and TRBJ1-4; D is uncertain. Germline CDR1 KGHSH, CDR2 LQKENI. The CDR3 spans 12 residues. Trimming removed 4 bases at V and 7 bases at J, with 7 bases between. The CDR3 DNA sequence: TGTGCCAGCTCACGACTGGGTGAAAAACTGTTTTTT. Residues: CASSRLGEKLFF. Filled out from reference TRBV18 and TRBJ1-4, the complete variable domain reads NAGVMQNPRHLVRRRGQEARLRCSPMKGHSHVYWYRQLPEEGLKFMVYLQKENIIDESGMPKERFSAEFPKEGPSILRIQQVVRGDSAAYFCASSRLGEKLFFGSGTQLSVL.

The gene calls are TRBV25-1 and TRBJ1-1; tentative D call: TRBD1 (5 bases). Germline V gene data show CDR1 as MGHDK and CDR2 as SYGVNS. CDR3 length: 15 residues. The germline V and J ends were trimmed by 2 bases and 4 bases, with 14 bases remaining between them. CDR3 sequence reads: CASSEGAPRVTEAFF. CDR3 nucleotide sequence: TGTGCCAGCAGTGAAGGGGCGCCCCGGGTCACTGAAGCTTTCTTT.

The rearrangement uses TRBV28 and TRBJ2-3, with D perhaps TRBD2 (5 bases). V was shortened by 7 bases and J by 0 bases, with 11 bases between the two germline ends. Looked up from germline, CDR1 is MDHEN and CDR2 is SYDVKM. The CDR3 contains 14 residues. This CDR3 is CASTSGPSTDTQYF. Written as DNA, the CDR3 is TGTGCCAGCACCAGCGGTCCCAGCACAGATACGCAGTATTTT.

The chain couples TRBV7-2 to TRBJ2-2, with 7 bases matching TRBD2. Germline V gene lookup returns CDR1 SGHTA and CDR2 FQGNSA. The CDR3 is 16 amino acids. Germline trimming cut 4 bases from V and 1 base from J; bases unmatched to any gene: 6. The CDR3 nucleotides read TGTGCCAGCAGCTCTTTTTCTAGCGGGAACACCGGGGAGCTGTTTTTT. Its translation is CASSSFSSGNTGELFF.

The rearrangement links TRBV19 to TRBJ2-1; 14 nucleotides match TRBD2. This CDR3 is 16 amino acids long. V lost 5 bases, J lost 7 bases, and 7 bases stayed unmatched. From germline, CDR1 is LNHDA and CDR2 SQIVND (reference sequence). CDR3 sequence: CASSPLGLAGANEQFF. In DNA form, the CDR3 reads TGTGCCAGTAGTCCCCTGGGACTAGCGGGGGCTAATGAGCAGTTCTTC.

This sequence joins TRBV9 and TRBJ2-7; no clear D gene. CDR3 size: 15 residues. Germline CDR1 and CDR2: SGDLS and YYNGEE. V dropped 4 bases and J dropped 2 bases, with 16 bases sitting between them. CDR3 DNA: TGTGCCAGCAGCCCTTCTTTCGGGCTAGCCTACGAGCAGTACTTC. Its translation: CASSPSFGLAYEQYF.

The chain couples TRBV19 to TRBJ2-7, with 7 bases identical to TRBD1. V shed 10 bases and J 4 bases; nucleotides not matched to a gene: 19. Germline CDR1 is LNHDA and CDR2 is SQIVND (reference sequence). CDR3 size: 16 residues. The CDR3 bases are TGTGCCACTACGACAGGGACCTTTTCCCCACCGTACGAGCAGTACTTC. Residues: CATTTGTFSPPYEQYF. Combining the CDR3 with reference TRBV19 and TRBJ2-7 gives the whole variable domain DGGITQSPKYLFRKEGQNVTLSCEQNLNHDAMYWYRQDPGQGLRLIYYSQIVNDFQKGDIAEGYSVSREKKESFPLTVTSAQKNPTAFYLCATTTGTFSPPYEQYFGPGTRLTVT.

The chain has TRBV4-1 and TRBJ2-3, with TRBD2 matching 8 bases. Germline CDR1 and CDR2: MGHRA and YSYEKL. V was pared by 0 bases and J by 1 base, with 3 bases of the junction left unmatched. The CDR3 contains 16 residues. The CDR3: CASSQEAGGRTDTQYF. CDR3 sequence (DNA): TGCGCCAGCAGCCAAGAGGCGGGGGGCCGCACAGATACGCAGTATTTT.

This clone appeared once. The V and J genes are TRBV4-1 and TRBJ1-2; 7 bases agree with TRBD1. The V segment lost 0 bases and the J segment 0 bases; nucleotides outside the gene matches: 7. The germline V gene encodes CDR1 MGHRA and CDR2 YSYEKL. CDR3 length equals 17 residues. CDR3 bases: TGCGCCAGCAGCCAAGACCCCGGACAGGTTACTAACTATGGCTACACCTTC. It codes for CASSQDPGQVTNYGYTF.

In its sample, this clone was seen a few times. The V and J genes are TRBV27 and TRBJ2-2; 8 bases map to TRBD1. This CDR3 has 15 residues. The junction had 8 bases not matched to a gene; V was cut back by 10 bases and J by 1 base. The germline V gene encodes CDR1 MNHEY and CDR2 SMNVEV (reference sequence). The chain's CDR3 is CAISPGTGNTGELFF. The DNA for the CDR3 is TGTGCCATCTCGCCGGGGACAGGGAACACCGGGGAGCTGTTTTTT.